The 32 T cell receptor beta chains presented below share a single source sample, sequenced in a study of cytomegalovirus exposure and HLA in healthy donors. Profiling relied on immunoSEQ multiplex PCR, and the TCRdb table lists in-frame clones only, not all of them. The top ten clones hold roughly 30% of a sample with about 130,000 clones, around 80% of them seen once. The source material was PBMCs. The receptors come from a man in his thirties or forties in good health and CMV-seropositive.

The chain's CDR3 is CAWGTPNTEAFF. The CDR3 bases are TGTGCCTGGGGGACACCGAACACTGAAGCTTTCTTT. The chain links TRBV30 to TRBJ1-1; TRBD1 is a possible D gene (6 bases). The CDR3 is made up of 12 amino acids. V was trimmed by 5 bases and J by 1 base, leaving 8 bases between them. In germline, CDR1 is GTSNPN, CDR2 SVGIG (reference sequence).

The rearrangement uses TRBV5-4 and TRBJ2-1; D is ambiguous. Trimming cost V 1 base and J 0 bases, with 8 bases left between them. This CDR3 has 15 amino acids. The germline V gene has CDR1 SGHNT and CDR2 YYREEE (reference sequence). The CDR3 DNA sequence: TGTGCCAGCAGCTTGCCACCGAGCTCCTACAATGAGCAGTTCTTC. Amino acids: CASSLPPSSYNEQFF.

This chain joins TRBV7-2 and TRBJ1-5; D might be TRBD1 (5 bases). The CDR3 runs 16 residues. The V end was cut by 1 base, the J end by 7 bases, with 17 bases between. Germline V gives CDR1 SGHTA, CDR2 FQGNSA. The chain's CDR3 is CASSLEWGVGVQPQHF. CDR3 in DNA: TGTGCCAGCAGCTTAGAGTGGGGGGTAGGGGTGCAGCCCCAGCATTTT.

V usage is TRBV25-1 and J usage is TRBJ1-2; D uncertain. Per the germline V gene, CDR1 is MGHDK and CDR2 is SYGVNS. This CDR3 is built from 13 residues. The V end lost 2 bases, the J end lost 8 bases, and 12 bases lay between the germline ends. The CDR3 bases are TGTGCCAGCAGTGAAGACCAAAAGCGCGGCTACACCTTC. Protein sequence: CASSEDQKRGYTF.

The rearrangement links TRBV6-5 to TRBJ2-3; TRBD2 agrees at 8 bases. Per germline, CDR1 MNHEY and CDR2 SVGAGI. V was clipped by 2 bases and J by 5 bases; unmatched bases: 9. The CDR3 sequence is 16 residues long. The CDR3 region is CASSYERGTFKDTQYF. CDR3 DNA sequence: TGTGCCAGCAGTTACGAGCGGGGGACGTTTAAAGATACGCAGTATTTT.

The chain is built from TRBV5-1 and TRBJ2-1, with 10 bases fitting TRBD2. The trim removed 7 bases at V and 15 bases at J, leaving 13 bases unmatched. CDR1 SGHRS and CDR2 YFSETQ come from the germline V gene. The CDR3 extends over 13 amino acids. CDR3 in DNA: TGCGCCAGCTCGTATCTAGCGGGGGAAGGGCCGTTCTTC. As protein: CASSYLAGEGPFF.

This clone was picked up one time. The chain employs TRBV27 and TRBJ1-5, with TRBD1 matching over 9 bases. CDR1 is MNHEY and CDR2 is SMNVEV in the germline V gene (reference sequence). V was pared by 5 bases and J by 0 bases, with 8 bases of the junction left unmatched. There are 17 residues in the CDR3. In nucleotides, the CDR3 is TGTGCCAGCAGTCTACAGGGGGCTCGGGGTAGCAATCAGCCCCAGCATTTT. This gives the protein CASSLQGARGSNQPQHF.

The gene calls are TRBV7-9 and TRBJ2-5; 7 bases match TRBD1. The V and J ends lost 5 bases and 5 bases, in that order; junction bases with no gene match: 14. The CDR3 has 16 amino acids. Germline V CDR1 and CDR2: SEHNR, FQNEAQ (reference sequence). In DNA, the CDR3 is TGTGCCAGCAGCCCCACTCCGGGACAGAGTGCGGAGACCCAGTACTTC. This sequence encodes CASSPTPGQSAETQYF.

This rearrangement joins TRBV25-1 to TRBJ1-1; 9 nucleotides align to TRBD1. The germline gives CDR1 MGHDK, CDR2 SYGVNS. Trimming at V came to 4 bases and at J to 2 bases, leaving 8 bases not matched to a gene. This CDR3 region has 16 residues. DNA of the CDR3: TGTGCCAGCAGTGCCGTGGACAGGGGACATAACACTGAAGCTTTCTTT. This translates into CASSAVDRGHNTEAFF.

This chain links TRBV5-6 with TRBJ2-5; 8 bases line up with TRBD1. The junction had 12 bases not matched to a gene; V was cut back by 6 bases and J by 5 bases. The CDR3 is 15 residues long. CDR1 SGHDT and CDR2 YYEEEE come from the germline V gene. The CDR3 here is CASTLYSGGGETQYF. In nucleotides, the CDR3 is TGTGCCAGCACCCTTTACTCAGGGGGCGGGGAGACCCAGTACTTC.

This chain joins TRBV25-1 and TRBJ2-3, with 7 bases fitting TRBD2. The CDR3 length is 16 residues. V gave up 2 bases and J gave up 1 base; unmatched junction bases: 6. Germline V gene lookup returns CDR1 MGHDK and CDR2 SYGVNS. CDR3 amino acids: CASSERPGGGTDTQYF. The CDR3, as DNA: TGTGCCAGCAGTGAACGTCCTGGGGGGGGCACAGATACGCAGTATTTT.

The chain uses TRBV6-5 and TRBJ1-1; D not resolved. This CDR3 has 16 residues. The V end lost 4 bases, the J end lost 4 bases, and 19 bases lay between the germline ends. CDR1 and CDR2 from the germline V gene are MNHEY and SVGAGI. The CDR3 region is CASSSPRQFGGTEAFF. The DNA of the CDR3 is TGTGCCAGCAGTTCCCCCAGGCAGTTTGGAGGCACTGAAGCTTTCTTT.

CDR3 in DNA: TGCGCCAGCAGTGTATCCGGGTCCTACAATGAGCAGTTCTTC. Its translation is CASSVSGSYNEQFF. The V gene is TRBV10-2, the J gene TRBJ2-1; D ambiguous. CDR1 and CDR2 (germline): WSHSY, SAAADI. The V gene lost 4 bases and the J gene lost 1 base, with 8 bases spanning the gap. The CDR3 sequence is 14 residues long.

This chain connects TRBV7-9 to TRBJ2-7, with 8 nucleotides matching TRBD1. The CDR3 extends over 18 amino acids. The ends lost 4 bases at V and 2 bases at J; junction bases unmatched: 16. Looked up from germline, CDR1 is SEHNR and CDR2 is FQNEAQ (reference sequence). The CDR3 DNA reads TGTGCCAGCAGCTCTACCAGTGTAGGGACAGGTTTTGCCTACGAGCAGTACTTC. This translates into CASSSTSVGTGFAYEQYF.

This chain connects TRBV5-1 to TRBJ1-3; 7 nucleotides match TRBD1. The ends lost 4 bases at V and 6 bases at J; junction bases unmatched: 7. Germline loops: CDR1 SGHRS, CDR2 YFSETQ. CDR3 length: 14 amino acids. DNA of the CDR3: TGCGCCAGCAGCCCCGGACAGGAGGTAAACACCATATATTTT. This sequence encodes CASSPGQEVNTIYF.

The J gene is TRBJ2-5, the V gene TRBV7-6, with TRBD2 as a possible D gene (6 bases). Trimming shortened V by 5 bases and J by 8 bases, and 12 bases separated the two germline ends. The germline V gene has CDR1 SGHVS and CDR2 FNYEAQ. The CDR3 has 12 amino acids. The CDR3 is CASSAPSATQYF. CDR3 sequence (DNA): TGTGCCAGCAGCGCCCCTAGCGCAACCCAGTACTTC.

The V call is TRBV27, the J call TRBJ1-1; D might be TRBD1 (5 bases). The CDR3 extends over 18 amino acids. Trimming removed 3 bases from V and 0 bases from J, with 20 bases in between. Germline CDR1 MNHEY, CDR2 SMNVEV (reference sequence). CDR3 sequence: CASSFSSPRRQMNTEAFF. For the CDR3, the DNA is TGTGCCAGCAGTTTCTCTTCCCCCCGGAGACAGATGAACACTGAAGCTTTCTTT.

The chain links TRBV15 to TRBJ2-1, with TRBD2 identical over 7 bases. Trimming cost V 1 base and J 9 bases; bases outside gene matches: 12. This CDR3 has 16 amino acids. Looked up from germline, CDR1 is LNHNV and CDR2 is YYDKDF (reference sequence). DNA of the CDR3: TGTGCCACCAGCAGAGGGGGGGAGGGTTTCATCAGTGAGCAGTTCTTC. It specifies CATSRGGEGFISEQFF.

The chain is built from TRBV11-2 and TRBJ2-5, with 9 bases fitting TRBD2. The CDR3 runs to 16 residues. V lost 5 bases to trimming and J lost 7 bases; unmatched junction nucleotides: 14. From germline, CDR1 is SGHAT and CDR2 FQNNGV. In nucleotides, the CDR3 is TGTGCCAGCAGCCGGACTAGCGTTGACCTAGGTTGGACCCAGTACTTC. This sequence encodes CASSRTSVDLGWTQYF.

The V gene is TRBV18, the J gene TRBJ2-1; TRBD2 might be the D (6 bases). The germline V and J ends were trimmed by 3 bases and 9 bases, with 12 bases remaining between them. There are 13 residues in the CDR3. CDR1 is KGHSH, CDR2 LQKENI, per germline. As DNA, the CDR3 is TGTGCCAGCTCACCCGAGCAGGGAGGTGAGCAGTTCTTC. Translation gives CASSPEQGGEQFF.

CDR3 DNA: TGTGCCAGCAGCCGACAGAACACCTATGGCTACACCTTC. This encodes CASSRQNTYGYTF. This rearrangement joins TRBV7-2 to TRBJ1-2; perhaps TRBD1 as D (5 bases). The CDR3 loop spans 13 amino acids. Trimming took 5 bases from V and 4 from J, leaving 11 bases between them. Germline V gives CDR1 SGHTA, CDR2 FQGNSA.

The gene calls are TRBV12-5 and TRBJ1-5; maybe TRBD1 (5 bases). The germline V and J ends were trimmed by 3 bases and 4 bases, with 10 bases remaining between them. CDR3 length equals 14 residues. Germline assignment: CDR1 LGHNT and CDR2 FRNRAP. The CDR3 is CASGFPTGNQPQHF. Written as DNA, the CDR3 is TGTGCTAGTGGTTTCCCCACAGGAAATCAGCCCCAGCATTTT. Drawing the rest from reference TRBV12-5 and TRBJ1-5, the complete variable domain is DARVTQTPRHKVTEMGQEVTMRCQPILGHNTVFWYRQTMMQGLELLAYFRNRAPLDDSGMPKDRFSAEMPDATLATLKIQPSEPRDSAVYFCASGFPTGNQPQHFGDGTRLSIL.

This sequence joins TRBV30 and TRBJ2-5; 10 bases fit TRBD2. CDR1 and CDR2 (germline): GTSNPN, SVGIG (reference sequence). The trim removed 8 bases at V and 2 bases at J, leaving 11 bases unmatched. CDR3 length equals 15 residues. CDR3 amino acids: CAVTGLAGVQETQYF. The CDR3 nucleotides are TGTGCCGTTACGGGCCTAGCGGGGGTACAAGAGACCCAGTACTTC.

The V gene is TRBV5-1, the J gene TRBJ2-1; D not certain. V dropped 0 bases and J dropped 3 bases, with 7 bases sitting between them. This CDR3 contains 14 residues. The germline gives CDR1 SGHRS, CDR2 YFSETQ. The CDR3 loop is CASSLAVSYNEQFF. CDR3 sequence (DNA): TGCGCCAGCAGCTTGGCCGTCAGCTACAATGAGCAGTTCTTC.

This clone was detected only a few times. This sequence joins TRBV11-2 and TRBJ2-5; tentatively, D is TRBD2 (5 bases). Trimming pared 3 bases from V and 2 bases from J, leaving 10 bases between. Germline values: CDR1 SGHAT, CDR2 FQNNGV. The CDR3 sequence is 14 residues long. The CDR3 reads CASSFGRGQETQYF. In DNA form, the CDR3 reads TGTGCCAGCAGCTTTGGTAGAGGGCAAGAGACCCAGTACTTC. The full variable domain, rest sourced from reference TRBV11-2 and TRBJ2-5, is EAGVAQSPRYKIIEKRQSVAFWCNPISGHATLYWYQQILGQGPKLLIQFQNNGVVDDSQLPKDRFSAERLKGVDSTLKIQPAKLEDSAVYLCASSFGRGQETQYFGPGTRLLVL.

V and J are TRBV7-2 and TRBJ1-1; a possible D gene is TRBD1 (6 bases). The CDR3 contains 14 residues. Looked up from germline, CDR1 is SGHTA and CDR2 is FQGNSA. V was pared by 5 bases and J by 4 bases, with 14 bases between. The CDR3 DNA reads TGTGCCAGCAGCCCTCGAGTAGGGGGCACTGAAGCTTTCTTT. This encodes CASSPRVGGTEAFF.

The J gene is TRBJ2-5, the V gene TRBV11-2; a weak D match, TRBD2 (6 bases). This CDR3 is 13 amino acids long. The V and J ends lost 7 bases and 8 bases respectively, with 17 bases between them. The germline CDR1 and CDR2 sequences are SGHAT and FQNNGV. CDR3 sequence reads: CASTRDSAETQYF. The CDR3 DNA sequence: TGTGCCAGCACCAGGGACTCCGCGGAAACCCAGTACTTC.

The V and J genes are TRBV29-1 and TRBJ1-1; weak D call: TRBD1 (5 bases). Trimming shortened V by 7 bases and J by 5 bases, and 20 bases separated the two germline ends. Germline-derived CDR1 and CDR2 are SQVTM and ANQGSEA. There are 14 residues in the CDR3. The CDR3 protein is CSAGRVTGGTEAFF. CDR3 DNA sequence: TGCAGCGCCGGAAGGGTTACGGGGGGGACTGAAGCTTTCTTT.

The chain couples TRBV6-4 to TRBJ2-3; TRBD2 aligns across 10 bases. This CDR3 contains 15 residues. The trim removed 4 bases at V and 6 bases at J, leaving 7 bases unmatched. Germline V gives CDR1 MRHNA, CDR2 SNTAGT. CDR3 amino acids: CASSGAGGPGDTQYF. The CDR3 nucleotides read TGTGCCAGCAGTGGAGCGGGGGGGCCAGGCGATACGCAGTATTTT.

The rearrangement uses TRBV30 and TRBJ1-2, with D hard to call. Trimming shortened V by 3 bases and J by 4 bases, and 18 bases separated the two germline ends. In germline, CDR1 is GTSNPN, CDR2 SVGIG (reference sequence). This CDR3 contains 15 residues. CDR3 sequence reads: CAWRVGSWGSYGYTF. CDR3 sequence (DNA): TGTGCCTGGAGGGTCGGGAGCTGGGGAAGCTATGGCTACACCTTC. Combining the CDR3 with reference TRBV30 and TRBJ1-2 gives the whole variable domain SQTIHQWPATLVQPVGSPLSLECTVEGTSNPNLYWYRQAAGRGLQLLFYSVGIGQISSEVPQNLSASRPQDRQFILSSKKLLLSDSGFYLCAWRVGSWGSYGYTFGSGTRLTVV.

In the case of this clone: A far larger clone differs by one base, so this is likely a read error. Additional DNA sequences in this sample encode the identical CDR3. This chain connects TRBV7-3 to TRBJ1-2; a possible D gene is TRBD1 (5 bases). Trimming left V 5 bases short and J 3 bases short, with 16 bases between. CDR1 SGHTA and CDR2 FQGTGA come from the germline V gene. This CDR3 is 15 amino acids long. DNA for the CDR3: TGTGCCAGCAGCCAAGATCAGGGACTTGACTATGGCTACACCTTC. Residues: CASSQDQGLDYGYTF.

V gene TRBV2 combines with J gene TRBJ2-5; 7 bases are shared with TRBD1. In germline, CDR1 is SNHLY, CDR2 FYNNEI. The CDR3 contains 14 residues. J was trimmed by 5 bases and V by 5 bases; bases with no gene match: 8. This CDR3 is CASSWNRDSETQYF. CDR3 bases: TGTGCCAGCAGTTGGAACAGGGACAGTGAGACCCAGTACTTC.